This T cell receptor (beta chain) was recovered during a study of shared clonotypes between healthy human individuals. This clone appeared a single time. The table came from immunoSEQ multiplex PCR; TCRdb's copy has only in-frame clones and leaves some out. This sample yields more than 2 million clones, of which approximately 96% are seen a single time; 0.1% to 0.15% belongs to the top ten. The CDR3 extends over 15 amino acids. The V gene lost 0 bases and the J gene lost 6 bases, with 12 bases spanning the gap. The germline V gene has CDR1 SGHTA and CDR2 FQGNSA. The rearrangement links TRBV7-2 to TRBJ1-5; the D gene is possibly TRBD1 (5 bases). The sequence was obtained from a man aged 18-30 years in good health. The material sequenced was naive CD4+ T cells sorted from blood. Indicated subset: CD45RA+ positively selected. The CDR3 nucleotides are TGTGCCAGCAGCTTAGCGTTAGGTGGGGCTCAGCCCCAGCATTTT. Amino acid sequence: CASSLALGGAQPQHF.